A single sample gave rise to the 10 T cell receptor beta chains below, sequenced in a study of cytomegalovirus exposure and HLA in healthy donors (dated by TCRdb to about 2017). Receptors were amplified or captured by the immunoSEQ multiplex PCR assay. The multiplex PCR relied on a mix of 60 forward primers for TCR Vbeta segments and 13 reverse primers for TCR Jbeta segments. TCRdb carries this immuneACCESS record with in-frame sequences only. Its versions omit some clonotypes, under half of them owing to an unresolved V gene in the studies checked, with the rest unexplained. The sample table records around 150,000 clones; about 83% of these occur just once. The ten largest account for 4.5% to 6.5% of the sample. Sequenced input: PBMCs. The receptor source for this set is a woman aged 25 to 39 in good health and CMV-seronegative.

The chain uses TRBV27 and TRBJ2-3; 10 positions agree with TRBD1. The ends lost 0 bases at V and 4 bases at J; junction bases unmatched: 4. The germline V gene has CDR1 MNHEY and CDR2 SMNVEV (reference sequence). CDR3 length equals 16 residues. The CDR3 loop is CASSLSGQGMADTQYF. In DNA form, the CDR3 reads TGTGCCAGCAGTTTATCGGGACAGGGGATGGCAGATACGCAGTATTTT.

The chain recombines TRBV5-8 with TRBJ2-5, with D possibly being TRBD1 (6 bases). Germline V gene data show CDR1 as SGHTS and CDR2 as YDEGEE. The V end was cut by 0 bases, the J end by 5 bases, with 11 bases between. The CDR3 totals 14 residues. The CDR3 is CASSLGQGPETQYF. Here the CDR3 DNA reads TGTGCCAGCAGCTTGGGGCAGGGGCCGGAGACCCAGTACTTC.

The rearrangement links TRBV4-3 to TRBJ2-3; TRBD2 aligns across 12 bases. J lost 4 bases, V lost 2 bases, and 7 bases had no gene match. Germline V gene lookup returns CDR1 LGHNA and CDR2 YSLEER. The CDR3 loop spans 17 amino acids. CDR3 amino acids: CASSQHLTSGSSDTQYF. The CDR3 nucleotides are TGCGCCAGCAGCCAACACTTGACTAGCGGGAGTTCAGATACGCAGTATTTT.

V gene TRBV7-3 combines with J gene TRBJ2-5; D gene unclear. V was shortened by 5 bases and J by 1 base, with 8 bases between the two germline ends. Germline V gene data show CDR1 as SGHTA and CDR2 as FQGTGA. The CDR3 covers 13 residues. CDR3 region: CASSRAPQETQYF. The CDR3 nucleotides are TGTGCCAGCAGCCGAGCGCCCCAAGAGACCCAGTACTTC.

This chain uses TRBV2 with TRBJ2-1, with D perhaps TRBD1 (6 bases). CDR1 is SNHLY and CDR2 is FYNNEI in the germline V gene. Trimming pared 4 bases from V and 6 bases from J, leaving 19 bases between. CDR3 length: 16 residues. The DNA for the CDR3 is TGTGCCAGCAGTGGACCTGACAGGTCTTTGTCCAATGAGCAGTTCTTC. It codes for CASSGPDRSLSNEQFF.

The J gene is TRBJ2-3, the V gene TRBV6-5, with TRBD2 matching 12 bases. Germline CDR1 reads MNHEY; CDR2 reads SVGAGI. J was trimmed by 5 bases and V by 5 bases; bases with no gene match: 5. CDR3 length: 15 amino acids. DNA of the CDR3: TGTGCCAGCAGTCGGACTAGCGGGGCTGGAGATACGCAGTATTTT. As protein: CASSRTSGAGDTQYF.

V gene TRBV28 combines with J gene TRBJ2-7, with 7 nucleotides matching TRBD2. Unmatched junction bases numbered 7, after V lost 5 bases and J lost 0 bases. The length of the CDR3 is 15 residues. Germline lookup yields CDR1 MDHEN and CDR2 SYDVKM. The CDR3 is CASSPMGGTSYEQYF. The CDR3 coding sequence is TGTGCCAGCAGTCCCATGGGAGGGACCTCCTACGAGCAGTACTTC.

This rearrangement joins TRBV7-2 to TRBJ2-3, with TRBD2 identical over 16 bases. Per germline, CDR1 SGHTA and CDR2 FQGNSA. The CDR3 consists of 18 residues. The V gene end was trimmed by 1 base and the J gene end by 4 bases; junction bases not matched to a gene: 5. CDR3 sequence: CASSLGGLAGGLADTQYF. CDR3 in DNA: TGTGCCAGCAGCTTAGGGGGACTAGCGGGGGGGCTGGCAGATACGCAGTATTTT.

The chain is built from TRBV10-3 and TRBJ2-1, with D perhaps TRBD2 (6 bases). Trimming left V 0 bases short and J 11 bases short, with 11 bases between. Per the germline V gene, CDR1 is ENHRY and CDR2 is SYGVKD. This CDR3 is 13 amino acids long. The CDR3 region has the DNA TGTGCCATCAGTGAGTCAGGGACTTCCCAGCAGTTCTTC. It translates to CAISESGTSQQFF.

With regard to this clone: Germline is not matched at one junction end, which may reflect a read error. The gene calls are TRBV7-9 and TRBJ2-7; unclear D gene. Germline V gene sequence: CDR1 SEHNR, CDR2 FQNEAQ (reference sequence). The CDR3 spans 11 residues. CDR3 coding DNA: TGTTCCAGCAGCGCCGGTGAGGAGCAGTACTTC. This sequence encodes CSSSAGEEQYF. The entire variable domain, with the rest obtained from reference TRBV7-9 and TRBJ2-7, is as follows: DTGVSQNPRHKITKRGQNVTFRCDPISEHNRLYWYRQTLGQGPEFLTYFQNEAQLEKSRLLSDRFSAERPKGSFSTLEIQRTEQGDSAMYLCSSSAGEEQYFGPGTRLTVT.